This T cell receptor beta chain originates from a study of T cell repertoires in cytomegalovirus infection. Study-level background: A matching HLA type, together with CMV infection, was signaled by public TCR beta signatures.

Study-level points and caveats: In two of eight donors, the top clonotype was HLA-C-restricted CMV-specific.

TCRdb reanalysed the reads using MiXCR and keeps one entry per CDR3 protein. The sample lists about 310,000 distinct CDR3 sequences, 15% to 20% seen once, with 12% in the top ten. This CDR3 comprises 15 residues. The germline CDR1 and CDR2 sequences are SGHTA and FQGNSA. Trimming took 4 bases from V and 1 from J, leaving 14 bases between them. This clonotype has at least ten counts. Its antigen is currently unknown. The clonotype was recovered from a human donor in good health (CMV status not recorded). Some clones in this sample may be carry-over from other donors' samples. Sequencing input: PBMCs. V is TRBV7-2 and J is TRBJ2-7; D remains unclear. CDR3 sequence reads: CASSSAPTMSYEQYF. The CDR3, as DNA: TGTGCCAGCAGCTCCGCCCCTACGATGTCCTACGAGCAGTACTTC.